A single T cell receptor (beta chain) is shown here with its context. Its antigen is currently not known. Base qualities are missing; no much larger clone stands one base away. V trim: 5 bases; J trim: 4 bases; unmatched bases: 9. From its cysteine to its phenylalanine, the CDR3 spans 15 amino acids. Only the CDR3 region is kept as DNA, spanning 45 bases read in frame from base 1. Per the germline V gene (reference sequence), LNHDA is the CDR1 and SQIVND is the CDR2. CD8 naive samples consisted of CD45RO-negative cells that were positively selected for CCR7, yielding a CD45RA+CCR7+ population without TemRA cells. Donors were healthy HIV-negative adults with no recently reported acute infections or vaccinations. Every donor was a Caucasian adult living in Nashville, Tennessee, USA. Blood was obtained by leukapheresis, after which PBMCs were separated by Ficoll-Histopaque density gradient centrifugation and cryopreserved in liquid nitrogen vapor phase. Analytical flow cytometry was used to check the purity and quantity of every magnetically sorted T cell population. Genomic DNA was isolated from every sorted fraction and measured by UV absorbance on a Nanodrop 2000c.

The sample originates from a study of shared clonotypes between healthy human individuals (dated by TCRdb to about 2020). Some background on the complete study: A few men and two women, aged 18 to 49 years, made up the cohort. Each donor's leukapheresis produced roughly between about 0.8 and 8.9 billion PBMCs. To estimate repertoire size and how much clonotype sharing occurs between individuals, the study deeply sequenced the blood TCR repertoires of about 5 healthy adults. For each donor, CD4 naive and CD4 memory were each given three plates, CD8 naive was given two plates, and CD8 memory was given one plate. To increase sequencing depth and limit assay-specific biases, different laboratories used diverse techniques to prepare libraries and sequence TCR repertoires.

Broad study findings and their caveats: Compared with non-shared clonotypes, clonotypes shared by all four sorted-subset donors had higher generation probabilities. Naive subsets generally had larger estimated clonotype richness than memory subsets. Based on pairwise subsampling, the degree of clonotype sharing among donors was expected to be affected by sequencing depth. Even with the large sequencing depth, rarefaction of the sorted-subset datasets indicated that sequencing was incomplete. Only blood was sampled, and tissue TCR repertoires likely differ from those in blood. Across a handful of donors, roughly 5.1% of naive CD4, 3% to 3.5% of naive CD8, around 2.5% of memory CD4, and approximately 0.4% of memory CD8 clonotypes were shared. The small number of donors limited the genetic and exposure-history diversity represented.

Using the deep immunoSEQ assay, TCR CDR3 regions were amplified from genomic DNA by multiplex PCR. Extracted genomic DNA from each cell subset was distributed evenly across all wells of several immunoSEQ 96-well plates, and each plate was treated as a replicate. For sorted subsets, 200 to 250 ng of genomic DNA, equivalent to some 30,000 T cell genomes, went into each replicate PCR. The purified libraries were quantified using a Qubit 3.0 fluorometer, sized with a Bioanalyzer 2100, and then quantified again using the KAPA Library Quantification kit. Every immunoSEQ 96-well plate was sequenced on a separate single-read 150-cycle Illumina NextSeq 550 flow cell. The authors' pipeline ran thus. The immunoSEQ output contained only junctional sequences without quality scores, so filtering could not match that applied to full-length reads. Sequences were annotated with PyIR, a Python wrapper for IgBLAST v1.9, using IMGT germline references to assign V/J genes and CDR3. Any read was removed if the V/J assignment was weak (E-value above 1e-6), the CDR3 was missing, or the read contained stop codons, out-of-frame junctions, or ambiguous translated residues. V3J clonotypes were defined as sequences sharing the same inferred V gene, J gene, and CDR3 amino acid sequence. To compute the percentage overlap between repertoires, the number of shared unique clonotypes was divided by the size of the smaller repertoire. RTK rarefaction, the Chao1 estimator, and Recon v2.1 estimates of unobserved clonotypes were used to assess repertoire richness. Generation probabilities for all TCRbeta clonotypes obtained by the gDNA method from several donors were computed using OLGA. Not all clones reach the TCRdb copy of this immuneACCESS table, which keeps in-frame sequences only. Checked studies attribute under half of the gap to unresolved V genes and leave the rest unexplained. That table supplies the V and J calls and clone size; D and trimming were determined from the DNA. Here the sample has around 2,000,000 clones; about 95% occur a single time. Roughly 1% of the sample comes from the top ten.

The rearrangement joined TRBV19 to TRBJ1-2; 8 bases in the junction line up with TRBD1. The sample was naive CD8+ T cells sorted from blood. Interpreted using the paper, the cell subset or site label stands for: CD45RA+CCR7+. This sequence originates from a man aged 18 to 30 in good health. The sequence in DNA is TGTGCCAGTAGTGGCCGAGGACAGGGAGGCTATGGCTACACCTTC. This yields the protein CASSGRGQGGYGYTF.